The 16 T cell receptor beta chains below all came from one sample that was sequenced in a study of tumor-infiltrating lymphocytes in primary liver carcinoma. cDNA specific to TCR beta was made from around 530 ng of total RNA, with a constant-region primer employed for priming. Investigators got TCR beta libraries out of three nested multiplex PCR rounds, done with slightly modified ARM-PCR. TRBV1-TRBV30 forward primers and a C-beta reverse primer were used in the first two PCR rounds, which each ran for approximately 11 cycles. TCRdb re-called the multiplex PCR reads with MiXCR, one entry per CDR3 protein. The table lists more than 70,000 distinct CDR3 sequences, approximately 70% of them singletons. Co-extraction yielded RNA and DNA from about 20-30 mg of unsorted bulk tissue. The source material was tumor-adjacent normal liver tissue. The receptors here all came from a man aged 40-50 years with primary liver carcinoma and hepatitis B virus infection.

This clonotype was seen ten or more times. This chain links TRBV6-2 or TRBV6-3 with TRBJ2-2; D not resolved. Germline CDR1 is MNHEY and CDR2 is SVGEGT. The CDR3 length is 13 residues. V lost 8 bases to trimming and J lost 5 bases, with 12 bases between them. The CDR3 here is CASLKEKTGELFF. DNA for the CDR3: TGTGCCAGCTTAAAGGAGAAAACCGGGGAGCTGTTTTTT.

About this clonotype itself: The junction departs from the called germline gene at one end, perhaps through a read error. J is TRBJ2-1 and V is TRBV5-5; no reliable D call. Germline-derived CDR1 and CDR2 are SGHKS and YYEKEE (reference sequence). The CDR3 is 15 residues long. This CDR3 is CAGSVVPRRYNEQFF. CDR3 DNA: TGTGCCGGCAGCGTGGTTCCCAGACGGTACAATGAGCAGTTCTTC.

The J gene is TRBJ1-1, the V gene TRBV6-5; D gene uncertain. The germline gives CDR1 MNHEY, CDR2 SVGAGI. The CDR3 runs 17 residues. V was shortened by 6 bases and J by 4 bases, with 24 bases between the two germline ends. The CDR3 loop is CASSYDGPLASGTEAFF. The CDR3 nucleotides are TGTGCCAGCAGCTACGATGGGCCTTTGGCTAGCGGCACTGAAGCTTTCTTT.

Regarding this clonotype: A much larger clone lies one base from this, so it may be a read error. As the CDR3 is not closed by the conserved phenylalanine or tryptophan, this likely results from a read error. This chain joins TRBV7-9 and TRBJ2-3; no firm D call. V dropped 1 base and J dropped 3 bases, with 8 bases sitting between them. Germline CDR1 is SEHNR and CDR2 is FQNEAQ (reference sequence). The CDR3 loop spans 14 amino acids. The CDR3 coding sequence is TGTGCCAGCAGCTTAGACAGATTAACAGATACGCAGTATCTT. Its protein product is CASSLDRLTDTQYL.

Many counts were recorded for this clonotype. This may arise from a read error, as a much more abundant clone is one base away. The chain couples TRBV29-1 to TRBJ1-4; 9 bases agree with TRBD1. The germline V gene encodes CDR1 SQVTM and CDR2 ANQGSEA. The CDR3 spans 13 residues. Written as DNA, the CDR3 is TGCAGCGTGGCCGGGACAGGGAATGGAAAACTGTTTTTT. This encodes CSVAGTGNGKLFF.

This clonotype was seen repeatedly, ten times or more. The chain has TRBV5-4 and TRBJ1-1, with 7 bases that match TRBD1. Trimming took 0 bases from V and 3 from J; bases not matched to a gene: 5. CDR3 length equals 15 residues. The germline V gene encodes CDR1 SGHNT and CDR2 YYREEE (reference sequence). CDR3 in DNA: TGTGCCAGCAGCTTGGTCGGGCAGGGGGACACTGAAGCTTTCTTT. Its protein is CASSLVGQGDTEAFF.

In regard to this clonotype: A read error may account for a junction end that differs from germline. CDR3 in DNA: TGTGCCATCAGTGGGGTGGGCGGGAGTGTGGATGATCAGTTCTTC. Protein product: CAISGVGGSVDDQFF. The rearrangement links TRBV10-3 to TRBJ2-1, with 7 bases matching TRBD2. Germline CDR1 ENHRY, CDR2 SYGVKD. This CDR3 comprises 15 residues.

Comment on this clonotype: This may come from a read error, since a much larger clone is one base off. The J gene is TRBJ2-7, the V gene TRBV18, with D perhaps being TRBD1 or TRBD2 (5 bases each). Germline assignment: CDR1 KGHSH and CDR2 LQKENI. The CDR3 has 14 amino acids. CDR3 region: CASSPGTYSYVQYF. The CDR3 DNA sequence: TGTGCCAGCTCACCCGGGACGTACTCCTACGTGCAGTACTTC. Variable domain in full (rest from reference TRBV18 and TRBJ2-7): NAGVMQNPRHLVRRRGQEARLRCSPMKGHSHVYWYRQLPEEGLKFMVYLQKENIIDESGMPKERFSAEFPKEGPSILRIQQVVRGDSAAYFCASSPGTYSYVQYFGPGTRLTVT.

The rearrangement uses TRBV5-6 and TRBJ1-2, with 8 bases fitting TRBD1. Germline V gene data show CDR1 as SGHDT and CDR2 as YYEEEE. The junction had 11 bases not matched to a gene; V was cut back by 8 bases and J by 8 bases. The CDR3 runs to 13 residues. The CDR3 DNA reads as TGTGCCAGGAACTTCGTTGGGACAGGAGGCTACACCTTC. Translation: CARNFVGTGGYTF.

CDR3 protein: CASSKRGGEQYF. The CDR3 region has the DNA TGCGCCAGCAGCAAGAGAGGGGGAGAGCAGTACTTC. This chain uses TRBV4-3 with TRBJ2-7, with a possible D match to TRBD1 (6 bases). The V end was cut by 5 bases, the J end by 7 bases, with 12 bases between. CDR3 length equals 12 residues. Germline loops: CDR1 LGHNA, CDR2 YSLEER.

A remark on this clonotype: A junction end diverges from the germline sequence, so it may reflect a read error. The chain recombines TRBV5-5 with TRBJ2-3; D gene ambiguous. The CDR3 spans 13 residues. In germline, CDR1 is SGHKS, CDR2 YYEKEE (reference sequence). CDR3 region: CANSLGYGDTQYF. CDR3 nucleotides: TGTGCCAACAGCTTAGGCTACGGAGATACGCAGTATTTT.

On this clonotype itself: The conserved phenylalanine or tryptophan normally closing the CDR3 is absent here, so this likely arose from a read error. The rearrangement joins TRBV19 to TRBJ2-1; D is unclear. From germline, CDR1 is LNHDA and CDR2 SQIVND (reference sequence). This CDR3 region has 16 residues. The chain's CDR3 is CAGSLSTLSSYNEQFI. The CDR3 coding sequence is TGTGCCGGTAGTTTGTCAACCTTGAGCTCCTACAATGAGCAGTTCATC.

A word on this clonotype: The CDR3 does not close with the conserved phenylalanine or tryptophan, likely indicating a read error. The V call is TRBV4-2, the J call TRBJ1-2; 7 nucleotides align to TRBD1. J gave up 4 bases and V 1 base, and 12 bases lay outside the gene matches. Germline assignment: CDR1 LGHNA and CDR2 YNFKEQ. The CDR3 runs 17 residues. CDR3 loop: CASSQAHGTAVGYGYTL. For the CDR3, the DNA is TGTGCCAGCAGCCAAGCTCACGGGACAGCGGTCGGCTATGGCTACACCTTA.

Details on this clonotype: Lacking the conserved final phenylalanine or tryptophan, this CDR3 likely reflects a read error. The chain uses TRBV28 and TRBJ2-7, with TRBD2 identical over 15 bases. CDR1 and CDR2 (germline): MDHEN, SYDVKM. CDR3 length equals 19 residues. In DNA form, the CDR3 reads TGTGCCGGCAGTTTTTTCGGACTAGCGGGAGGGCGAATCTCCCACGAGCAGTACTCC. Protein: CAGSFFGLAGGRISHEQYS.

About this clonotype itself: One end of the junction does not line up with germline, which may come from a read error. This rearrangement joins TRBV5-6 to TRBJ2-2, with 7 bases lining up with TRBD2. The CDR3 is 16 residues long. CDR1 is SGHDT and CDR2 is YYEEEE in the germline V gene. CDR3 nucleotides: TGTGCCAGCAGCTTTAAACTAGCGCTTGGCACCAGGGAGCTGTTTTTT. Translated: CASSFKLALGTRELFF.

In regard to this clonotype: The junction and the germline gene differ at one end; a read error may be behind it. The genes are TRBV11-2 and TRBJ2-1; no reliable D call. The germline V gene has CDR1 SGHAT and CDR2 FQNNGV. This CDR3 is built from 13 residues. The CDR3 sequence is CGSLYRLVSEQFF. The CDR3 nucleotides read TGTGGCAGCTTATACCGGCTAGTTAGTGAGCAGTTCTTC.